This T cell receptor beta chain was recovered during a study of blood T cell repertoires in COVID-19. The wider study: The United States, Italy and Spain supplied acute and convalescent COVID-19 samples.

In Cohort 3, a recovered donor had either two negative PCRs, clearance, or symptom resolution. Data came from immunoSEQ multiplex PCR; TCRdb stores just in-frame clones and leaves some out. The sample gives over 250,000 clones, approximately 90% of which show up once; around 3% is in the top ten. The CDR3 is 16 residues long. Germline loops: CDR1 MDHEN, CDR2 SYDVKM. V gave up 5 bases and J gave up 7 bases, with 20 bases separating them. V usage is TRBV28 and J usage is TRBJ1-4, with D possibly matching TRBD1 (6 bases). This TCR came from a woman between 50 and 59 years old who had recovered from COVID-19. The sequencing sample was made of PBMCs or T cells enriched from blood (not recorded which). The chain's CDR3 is CASSGGLDRYREKLFF. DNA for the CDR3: TGTGCCAGCAGTGGGGGTCTCGACAGGTATCGTGAAAAACTGTTTTTT.